This T cell receptor beta chain is drawn from a study of T cells in Graves' hyperthyroidism and ophthalmopathy. About the research overall: At initial diagnosis, before any treatment had begun, peripheral blood was obtained. Study observations and caveats: Ophthalmopathy stood apart from stable hyperthyroidism in a 13 V-J model.

It was over 9.5 ml of fresh peripheral blood that supplied the PBMCs. Germline V gives CDR1 MNHNS, CDR2 SASEGT. The trim removed 3 bases at V and 5 bases at J, leaving 16 bases unmatched. This CDR3 is built from 17 residues. RNA transcripts gave rise to amplified TCR beta CDR3 regions. The HTBI primer set served for first-round RT-PCR of the TCR CDR3. TCRdb ran MiXCR on the multiplex PCR reads and lists one entry per CDR3 protein. The sample lists approximately 430,000 distinct CDR3 sequences, 15% to 19% seen once, with roughly 7.7% in the top ten. For this clonotype: The antigen remains undetermined. A read error is possible here, since a much larger clone lies one base away.

Sequenced material: blood. The sequence was collected from a woman between 18 and 29 years old with Graves' hyperthyroidism. This chain connects TRBV6-1 to TRBJ2-7, with 7 bases fitting TRBD1. The CDR3 region is CASSEPPGRQGRNEQYF. In nucleotides, the CDR3 is TGTGCCAGCAGTGAGCCGCCCGGCCGACAGGGCCGGAACGAGCAGTACTTC.